The entry below describes one T cell receptor (beta chain). Its antigen is undetermined. Per germline, CDR1 LNHDA and CDR2 SQIVND (reference sequence). Trimming cost V 8 bases and J 0 bases, with 16 bases left between them. CDR3 length equals 15 residues. The PCR was carried out with 60 Vbeta primers and 13 Jbeta primers. This table comes from immunoSEQ multiplex PCR, and its TCRdb copy is limited to in-frame clones, with some not included. The sample has about 140,000 clones; roughly 80% are singletons. The sample originates from a study of cytomegalovirus exposure and HLA in healthy donors. General study results and limits: Likely technical artifact: a cluster of highly shared sequence variants. Donor immune exposure was known only as CMV serostatus.

Material: PBMCs. The TCR comes from a boy younger than 10 in good health and CMV-seronegative. This sequence joins TRBV19 and TRBJ1-2, with D perhaps TRBD1 (6 bases). The CDR3 bases are TGTGCCAGTTGGGGTTGGGACACCGCTAACTATGGCTACACCTTC. This sequence encodes CASWGWDTANYGYTF.